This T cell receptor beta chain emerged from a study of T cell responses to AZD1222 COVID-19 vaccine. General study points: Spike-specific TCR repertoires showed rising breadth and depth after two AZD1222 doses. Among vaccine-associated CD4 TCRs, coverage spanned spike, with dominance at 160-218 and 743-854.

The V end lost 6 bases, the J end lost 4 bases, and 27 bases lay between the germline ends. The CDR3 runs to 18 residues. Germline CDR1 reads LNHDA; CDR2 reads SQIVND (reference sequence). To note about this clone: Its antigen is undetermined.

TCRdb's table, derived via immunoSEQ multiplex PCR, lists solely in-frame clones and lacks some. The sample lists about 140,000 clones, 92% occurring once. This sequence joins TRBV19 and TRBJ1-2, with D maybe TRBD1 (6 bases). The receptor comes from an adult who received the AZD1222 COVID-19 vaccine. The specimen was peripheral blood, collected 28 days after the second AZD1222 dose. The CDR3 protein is CASSLSGVGGQFLYGYTF. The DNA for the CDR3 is TGTGCCAGTAGCCTCTCCGGGGTGGGAGGACAGTTCCTCTATGGCTACACCTTC.